This T cell receptor (beta chain) came from a study of T cell repertoires in cytomegalovirus infection. Study as a whole: Newly reported HLA-C-restricted and thoroughly characterized HLA-B-restricted CMV epitopes were employed. Public TCR beta signatures provided an indication of both CMV infection and a matching HLA type.

Only a few counts were recorded for this clonotype. Its antigen remains unknown. TCRdb reprocessed the reads with MiXCR, giving one entry per CDR3 protein. Of around 540,000 distinct CDR3 sequences detected, roughly a third appear once; the ten largest clones hold about a sixth. Points from the study as a whole: HLA-C-restricted, CMV-specific TCR beta clonotypes were dominant ex vivo.

This CDR3 has 12 amino acids. Germline lookup yields CDR1 MDHEN and CDR2 SYDVKM. V was shortened by 5 bases and J by 8 bases, with 11 bases between the two germline ends. The source of this sequence is a human donor in good health (CMV status not recorded). Some clones in this sample may be carry-over from other donors' samples. The rearrangement uses TRBV28 and TRBJ2-3; unclear D gene. The material sequenced was cultured PBMCs, taken from culture after CMV antigen stimulation. Here the CDR3 DNA reads TGTGCCAGCAGTCTCCTTTGGGGTACGCAGTATTTT. It encodes CASSLLWGTQYF.